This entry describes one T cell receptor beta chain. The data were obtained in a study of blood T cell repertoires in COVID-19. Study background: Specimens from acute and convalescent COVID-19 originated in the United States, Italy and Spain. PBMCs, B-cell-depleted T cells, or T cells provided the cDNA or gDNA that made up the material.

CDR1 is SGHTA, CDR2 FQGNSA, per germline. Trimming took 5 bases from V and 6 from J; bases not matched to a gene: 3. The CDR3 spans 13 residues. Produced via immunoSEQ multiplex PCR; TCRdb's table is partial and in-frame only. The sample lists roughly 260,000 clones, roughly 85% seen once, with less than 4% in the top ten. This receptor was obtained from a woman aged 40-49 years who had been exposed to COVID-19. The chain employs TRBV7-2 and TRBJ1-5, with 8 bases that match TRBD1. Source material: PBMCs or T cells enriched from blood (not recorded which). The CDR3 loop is CASSQDRGQPQHF. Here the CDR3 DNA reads TGTGCCAGCAGCCAAGACAGGGGTCAGCCCCAGCATTTT.